Ten or more counts support the clone carrying this T cell receptor beta chain. Its specificity is not known. This sample was taken from a study of T-cell reconstitution after alpha-beta-depleted transplantation in children. The TCRbeta library was prepared with unique molecular identifiers. Each CDR3 protein is one row after TCRdb ran MiXCR on the PCR reads. The sample lists a few hundred thousand distinct CDR3 sequences; approximately 11% were seen once. The CDR3 is made up of 11 amino acids. Germline CDR1 reads DFQATT; CDR2 reads SNEGSKA (reference sequence). The V and J ends lost 6 bases and 2 bases respectively, with 8 bases between them. Study results and limitations: About two months after transplant, alpha-beta T cells reportedly came from several hundred expanded graft clones.

This chain joins TRBV20-1 and TRBJ2-7, with unresolved D. The clonotype originates from a child younger than two with acute myeloid leukemia, due to receive a stem cell transplant. The material was PBMCs, obtained before TCRalphabeta/CD19-depleted stem cell transplant. The CDR3 DNA reads as TGCAGTGCACGACTGACCTACGAGCAGTACTTC. This codes for CSARLTYEQYF.